This passage covers 8 T cell receptor beta chains from one sample sequenced in a study of cytomegalovirus exposure and HLA in healthy donors. The PCR used 60 Vbeta and 13 Jbeta primers. The protocol was immunoSEQ multiplex PCR, while the TCRdb copy is restricted to in-frame clones and leaves out a portion. Here the sample spans some 180,000 clones, around 86% being singletons. Sequencing was performed on PBMCs. The receptors originated from a male donor in good health and CMV-seronegative.

This clone came up once. V usage is TRBV4-1 and J usage is TRBJ2-3; D may be TRBD1 (5 bases). Germline lookup yields CDR1 MGHRA and CDR2 YSYEKL. This CDR3 is built from 15 residues. Trimming cost V 0 bases and J 1 base, with 8 bases left between them. CDR3 in DNA: TGCGCCAGCAGCCAAGACCAGACAGGCACAGATACGCAGTATTTT. As protein: CASSQDQTGTDTQYF.

The CDR3 DNA is TGTGCCAGCAGCTTAGCCGGAGGGGTCTCCTCCTACAATGAGCAGTTCTTC. Encoded protein: CASSLAGGVSSYNEQFF. The J gene is TRBJ2-1, the V gene TRBV5-4; a possible D gene is TRBD2 (6 bases). The CDR3 is made up of 17 amino acids. V was shortened by 2 bases and J by 0 bases, with 15 bases between the two germline ends. Per the germline V gene, CDR1 is SGHNT and CDR2 is YYREEE (reference sequence).

This clone was seen only a few times. The genes are TRBV2 and TRBJ1-4; D is possibly TRBD1 (5 bases). The CDR3 is 15 residues long. The germline CDR1 and CDR2 sequences are SNHLY and FYNNEI. V was trimmed by 8 bases and J by 4 bases, leaving 17 bases between them. The CDR3 here is CASSPRGTFNEKLFF. CDR3 bases: TGTGCCAGCTCCCCTCGGGGGACGTTTAATGAAAAACTGTTTTTT.

V usage is TRBV29-1 and J usage is TRBJ1-5; a weak D match, TRBD1 (5 bases). Trimming cost V 4 bases and J 9 bases, with 16 bases left between them. This CDR3 contains 13 residues. Germline assignment: CDR1 SQVTM and CDR2 ANQGSEA. The CDR3 protein is CSVAGAQSGPQHF. The DNA of the CDR3 is TGCAGCGTTGCTGGGGCTCAGAGTGGGCCCCAGCATTTT.

The chain carries TRBV5-1 and TRBJ2-3, with TRBD2 matching 8 bases. This CDR3 region has 15 residues. V lost 5 bases to trimming and J lost 4 bases; unmatched junction nucleotides: 9. Germline CDR1 is SGHRS and CDR2 is YFSETQ. In DNA form, the CDR3 reads TGCGCCAGCAGGGGGACTAGTCTGTTACCAGATACGCAGTATTTT. Translation: CASRGTSLLPDTQYF.

Only a few counts were recorded for this clone. The CDR3 region is CASNVRGNTEAFF. In DNA, the CDR3 is TGTGCCAGTAACGTAAGGGGGAACACTGAAGCTTTCTTT. The gene calls are TRBV19 and TRBJ1-1; possible D gene TRBD1, 5 bases. The CDR3 extends over 13 amino acids. Trimming removed 7 bases from V and 1 base from J, with 10 bases in between. Germline values: CDR1 LNHDA, CDR2 SQIVND (reference sequence).

The chain links TRBV11-3 to TRBJ2-5; 9 bases map to TRBD1. The V and J ends lost 1 base and 3 bases, in that order; junction bases with no gene match: 0. Looked up from germline, CDR1 is SGHNT and CDR2 is YENEEA. The CDR3 covers 14 residues. CDR3 coding DNA: TGTGCCAGCAGCTTAGGGGACAGGGAAGAGACCCAGTACTTC. Protein product: CASSLGDREETQYF.

The J gene is TRBJ1-2, the V gene TRBV2, with 7 positions matching TRBD1. The trim removed 7 bases at V and 6 bases at J, leaving 11 bases unmatched. The germline gives CDR1 SNHLY, CDR2 FYNNEI. CDR3 size: 14 residues. The CDR3 sequence is CASNQLRGPDGYTF. The CDR3 DNA sequence: TGTGCCAGCAACCAATTGAGGGGGCCTGATGGCTACACCTTC.